Given below is one TCR beta chain in context. What it recognizes is unknown. Here immunoSEQ multiplex PCR was the method, and the copy in TCRdb shows in-frame clones only, minus some. The sample records about 96,000 clones, 84% being singletons. This entry belongs to a study of OX40 agonist ivuxolimab in advanced cancers. Study context: A history of anti-PD-1, anti-PD-L1 or anti-CTLA-4 therapy was acceptable, and 40% had some. Findings and limits, study-wide: By week 6 at 0.1 to 3.0 mg/kg, blood CD4+ and CD8+ T cells had expanded clonally.

V was pared by 6 bases and J by 1 base, with 7 bases between. This CDR3 is 13 amino acids long. CDR1 is GTSNPN, CDR2 SVGIG, per germline (reference sequence). The source is an adult with an advanced solid tumor such as melanoma, head and neck, liver or kidney cancer. This chain joins TRBV30 and TRBJ2-6; D is unclear. The source was CD4+ or CD8+ T cells sorted from blood, collected in a trial of the OX40 agonist ivuxolimab. The CDR3 region is CACDLSGANVLTF. CDR3 nucleotides: TGTGCCTGCGATTTGTCTGGGGCCAACGTCCTGACTTTC. Full variable domain (missing parts from reference TRBV30 and TRBJ2-6): SQTIHQWPATLVQPVGSPLSLECTVEGTSNPNLYWYRQAAGRGLQLLFYSVGIGQISSEVPQNLSASRPQDRQFILSSKKLLLSDSGFYLCACDLSGANVLTFGAGSRLTVL.